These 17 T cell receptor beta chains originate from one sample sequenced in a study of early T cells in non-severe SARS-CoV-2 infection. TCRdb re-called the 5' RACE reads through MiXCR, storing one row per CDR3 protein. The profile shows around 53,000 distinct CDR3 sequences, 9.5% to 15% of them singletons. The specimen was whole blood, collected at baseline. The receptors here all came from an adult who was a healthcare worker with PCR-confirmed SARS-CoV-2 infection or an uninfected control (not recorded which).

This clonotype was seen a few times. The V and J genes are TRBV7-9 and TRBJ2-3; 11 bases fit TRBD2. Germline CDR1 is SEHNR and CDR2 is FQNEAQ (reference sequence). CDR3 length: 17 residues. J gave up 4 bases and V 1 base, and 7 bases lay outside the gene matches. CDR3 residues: CASSLGGLAENSDTQYF. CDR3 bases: TGTGCCAGCAGCTTAGGGGGACTAGCGGAAAACTCAGATACGCAGTATTTT.

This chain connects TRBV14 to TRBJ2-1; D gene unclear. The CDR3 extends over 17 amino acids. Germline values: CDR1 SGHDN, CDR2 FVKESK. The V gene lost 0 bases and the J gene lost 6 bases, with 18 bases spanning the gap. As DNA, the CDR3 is TGTGCCAGCAGCCAAGATATAGTCACCTCTCAACGCAATGAGCAGTTCTTC. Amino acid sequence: CASSQDIVTSQRNEQFF.

The CDR3 nucleotides read TGTGCCAGCTCACCTAGTGCAGGGGCCGGCAATCAGCCCCAGCATTTT. Translated: CASSPSAGAGNQPQHF. V gene TRBV18 combines with J gene TRBJ1-5, with D possibly TRBD1 on 6 matching bases. Per germline, CDR1 KGHSH and CDR2 LQKENI. The CDR3 extends over 16 amino acids. Trimming removed 3 bases from V and 2 bases from J, with 14 bases in between.

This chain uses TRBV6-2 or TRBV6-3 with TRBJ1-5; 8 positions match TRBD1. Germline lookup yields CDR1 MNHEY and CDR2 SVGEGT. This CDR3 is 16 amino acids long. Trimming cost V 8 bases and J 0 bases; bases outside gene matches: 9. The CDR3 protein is CASRSGQGDSNQPQHF. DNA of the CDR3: TGTGCCAGCCGCTCCGGACAGGGAGATAGCAATCAGCCCCAGCATTTT.

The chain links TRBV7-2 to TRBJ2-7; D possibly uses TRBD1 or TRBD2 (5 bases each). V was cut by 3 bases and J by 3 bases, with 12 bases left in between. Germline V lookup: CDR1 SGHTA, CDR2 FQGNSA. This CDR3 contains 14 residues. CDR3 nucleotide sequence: TGTGCCAGCAGCTTTACGGGACCCAACTACGAGCAGTACTTC. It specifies CASSFTGPNYEQYF.

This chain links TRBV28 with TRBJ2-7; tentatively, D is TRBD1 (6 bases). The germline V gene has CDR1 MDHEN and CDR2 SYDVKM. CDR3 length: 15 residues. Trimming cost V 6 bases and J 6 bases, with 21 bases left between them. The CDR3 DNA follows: TGTGCCAGCAGATCCGGAGCCGAAGGGACATTCGAGCAGTACTTC. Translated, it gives CASRSGAEGTFEQYF.

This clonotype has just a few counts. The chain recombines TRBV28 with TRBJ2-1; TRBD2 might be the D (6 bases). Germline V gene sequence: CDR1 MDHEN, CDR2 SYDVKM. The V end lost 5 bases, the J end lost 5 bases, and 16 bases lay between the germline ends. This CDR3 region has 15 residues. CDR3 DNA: TGTGCCAGCAGTGCAAGGACTAAGACTCACAATGAGCAGTTCTTC. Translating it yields CASSARTKTHNEQFF.

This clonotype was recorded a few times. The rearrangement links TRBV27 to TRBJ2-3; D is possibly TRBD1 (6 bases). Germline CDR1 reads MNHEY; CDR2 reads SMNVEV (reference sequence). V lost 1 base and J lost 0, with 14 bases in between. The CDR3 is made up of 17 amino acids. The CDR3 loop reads CASSLYMTGPSTDTQYF. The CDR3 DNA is TGTGCCAGCAGTTTATACATGACAGGCCCAAGCACAGATACGCAGTATTTT.

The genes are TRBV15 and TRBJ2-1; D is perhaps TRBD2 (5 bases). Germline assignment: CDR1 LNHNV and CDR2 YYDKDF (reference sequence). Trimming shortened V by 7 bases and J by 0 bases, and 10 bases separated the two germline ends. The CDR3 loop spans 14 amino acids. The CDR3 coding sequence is TGTGCCACCAACCCAGGAGGCTCCTACAATGAGCAGTTCTTC. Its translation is CATNPGGSYNEQFF.

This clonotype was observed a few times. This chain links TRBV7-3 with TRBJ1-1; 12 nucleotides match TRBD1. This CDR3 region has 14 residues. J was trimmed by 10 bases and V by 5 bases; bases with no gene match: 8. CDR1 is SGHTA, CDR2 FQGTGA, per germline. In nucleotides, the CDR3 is TGTGCCAGCAGCCCTCAGGGGACAGGGGGCACAGCTTTCTTT. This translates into CASSPQGTGGTAFF.

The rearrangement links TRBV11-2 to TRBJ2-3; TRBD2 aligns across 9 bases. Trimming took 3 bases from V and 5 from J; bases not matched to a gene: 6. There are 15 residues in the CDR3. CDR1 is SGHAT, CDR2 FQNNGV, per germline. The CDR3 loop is CASSLLAGRGDTQYF. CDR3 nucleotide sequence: TGTGCCAGCAGCTTGCTAGCGGGAAGAGGAGATACGCAGTATTTT.

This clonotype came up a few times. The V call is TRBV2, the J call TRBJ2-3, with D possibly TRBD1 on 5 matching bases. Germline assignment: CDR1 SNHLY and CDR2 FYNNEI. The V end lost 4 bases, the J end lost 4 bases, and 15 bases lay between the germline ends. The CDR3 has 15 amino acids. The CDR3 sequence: CASSVQGLGPDTQYF. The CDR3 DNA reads TGTGCCAGCAGTGTTCAGGGCCTTGGACCAGATACGCAGTATTTT.

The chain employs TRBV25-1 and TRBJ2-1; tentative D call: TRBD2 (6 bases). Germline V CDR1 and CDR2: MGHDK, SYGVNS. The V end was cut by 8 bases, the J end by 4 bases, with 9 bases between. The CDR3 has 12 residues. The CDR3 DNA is TGTGCCAGCGGGACTTTGTACAATGAGCAGTTCTTC. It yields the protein CASGTLYNEQFF.

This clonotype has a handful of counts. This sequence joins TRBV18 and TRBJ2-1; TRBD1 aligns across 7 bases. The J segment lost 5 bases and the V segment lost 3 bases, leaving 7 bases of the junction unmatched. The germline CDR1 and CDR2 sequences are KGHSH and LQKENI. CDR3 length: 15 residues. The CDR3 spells CASSPPGTADNEQFF. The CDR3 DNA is TGTGCCAGCTCACCTCCCGGGACAGCCGACAATGAGCAGTTCTTC. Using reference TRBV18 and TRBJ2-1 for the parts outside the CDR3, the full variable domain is NAGVMQNPRHLVRRRGQEARLRCSPMKGHSHVYWYRQLPEEGLKFMVYLQKENIIDESGMPKERFSAEFPKEGPSILRIQQVVRGDSAAYFCASSPPGTADNEQFFGPGTRLTVL.

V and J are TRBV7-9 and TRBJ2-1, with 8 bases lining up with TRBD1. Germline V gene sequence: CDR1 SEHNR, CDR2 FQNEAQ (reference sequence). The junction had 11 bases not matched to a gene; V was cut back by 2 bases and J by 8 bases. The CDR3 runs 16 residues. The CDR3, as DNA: TGTGCCAGCAGCTTACCCCAAAAGGAGACAGGGGATGAGCAGTTCTTC. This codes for CASSLPQKETGDEQFF.

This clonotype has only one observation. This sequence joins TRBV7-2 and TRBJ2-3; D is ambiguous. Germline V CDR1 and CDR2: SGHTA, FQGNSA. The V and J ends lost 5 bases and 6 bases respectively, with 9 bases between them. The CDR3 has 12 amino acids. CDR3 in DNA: TGTGCCAGCAGCCCCGGTGAGGATACGCAGTATTTT. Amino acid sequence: CASSPGEDTQYF.

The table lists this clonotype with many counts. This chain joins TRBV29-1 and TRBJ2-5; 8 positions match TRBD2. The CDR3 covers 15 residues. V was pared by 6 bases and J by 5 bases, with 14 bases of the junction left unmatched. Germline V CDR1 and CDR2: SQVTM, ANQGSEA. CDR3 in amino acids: CSVRLASTPQETQYF. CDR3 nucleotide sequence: TGCAGCGTAAGACTAGCGTCCACCCCGCAGGAGACCCAGTACTTC.